This entry features one T cell receptor beta chain sequence. A few counts support this clonotype. Its antigen remains unidentified. One base away there is no much larger clone; base qualities are not given. From cysteine to phenylalanine, the CDR3 is 15 amino acids long. The read is trimmed to its CDR3 DNA, 45 bases read in frame from base 1. V and J are trimmed by 6 bases and 10 bases, and the gene matches miss 12 bases of the junction. Based on the germline V gene, the CDR1 and CDR2 sequences are SGHTA and FQGTGA. These data come from a study of T-cell memory formation after mild COVID-19 (dated by TCRdb to about 2021). Context from the whole study: Most TCR sequence clusters were specific to one of the two donors. Longitudinal TCRalpha and TCRbeta repertoire sequencing tracked T-cell clones expanding and contracting after mild COVID-19 in two donors. Two young, previously healthy adult volunteers made up the cohort, one male and one female. The paper as a whole reports these results and caveats: Some responding clones were detected in pre-infection memory, which suggested that pre-existing cross-reactive memory T cells had joined the SARS-CoV-2 response. Clones that contracted from day 15 to 85 showed balanced CD4/CD8 phenotypes, whereas a second wave of clones that expanded from day 15 to 37 leaned towards CD4+. The study included only a couple of mild cases, and larger cohorts that include severe cases with pre-infection samples were judged to be necessary. Contracting CD4+ clones were found mainly in CM and EM memory subsets, while CD8+ clones were enriched in EMRA. Whether the second-wave clones peaking on day 37 were SARS-CoV-2 specific was not confirmed.

The sample was run on an Illumina NovaSeq 6000. TCRalpha and TCRbeta cDNA libraries were built by 5'RACE with constant-segment primers, adding sample barcodes and unique molecular identifiers. Trizol reagent was used to extract RNA from every sample. Amplification of the libraries took two PCR steps, and the second step added a second sample barcode plus Illumina TruSeq adapters. Sequencing of the libraries was done on an Illumina NovaSeq, producing 2 x 150 bp paired-end reads. The authors processed their data as follows. Reads were demultiplexed and collapsed into UMI-guided consensus sequences with migec v1.2.7. Using mixcr v2.1.11, UMI consensuses were aligned to TRA and TRB V and J templates and then assembled into clonotypes. A clonotype was counted as expanded or contracted only if both edgeR and NoisET called the change significant, with noise models trained on biological replicates. For edgeR calls, a false discovery rate-adjusted p below 0.01 and a log2 fold-change threshold of 1 were applied. As an exploratory analysis of dynamics, max-normalized trajectories of the 1000 most abundant clonotypes were examined by PCA with hierarchical clustering. Separately sequenced CD4+ and CD8+ repertoires were used to assign the CD4 or CD8 phenotype of responding clones. Through fastp at Q25 and MiXCR, TCRdb rebuilt clones from the public reads, retaining in-frame beta chains. Each entry is one CDR3 protein sequence, shown with its most common DNA and genes. TCRdb, rather than the study authors, made the V and J calls. For this sample the table gives hundreds of thousands of distinct CDR3 sequences, of which roughly 18% were detected only once. The ten largest clonotypes hold around 12% of the sample.

Ficoll-Paque density gradient centrifugation was used to isolate PBMCs. The sequence came from an adult woman who had mild COVID-19 (a few samples of this study predate the infection). The sample titles of this study are shuffled in the database, so cell type and time point are left out; the donor was told from shared clones. Specimen: PBMCs or a T cell subset sorted from them (not recorded which). This receptor chain uses TRBV7-3 and TRBJ2-1, and 10 bases in between align with TRBD2. The nucleotide sequence is given as TGTGCCAGCAGATTACGGCCTAGCGGGAGAAGCGAGCAGTTCTTC. This encodes CASRLRPSGRSEQFF.